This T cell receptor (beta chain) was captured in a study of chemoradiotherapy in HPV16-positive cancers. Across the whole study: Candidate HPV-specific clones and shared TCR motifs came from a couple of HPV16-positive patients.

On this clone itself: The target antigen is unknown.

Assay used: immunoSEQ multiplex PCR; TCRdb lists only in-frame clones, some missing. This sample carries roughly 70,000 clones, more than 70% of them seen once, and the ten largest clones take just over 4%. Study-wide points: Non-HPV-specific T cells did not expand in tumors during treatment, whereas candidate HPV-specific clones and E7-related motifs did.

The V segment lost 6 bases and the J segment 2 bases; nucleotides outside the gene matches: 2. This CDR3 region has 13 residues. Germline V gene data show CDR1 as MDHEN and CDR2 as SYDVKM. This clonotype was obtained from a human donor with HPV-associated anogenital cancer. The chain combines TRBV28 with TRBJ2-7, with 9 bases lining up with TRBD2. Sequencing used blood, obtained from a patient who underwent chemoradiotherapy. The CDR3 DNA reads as TGTGCCAGCAGCGCTAGCGGGGCCTACGAGCAGTACTTC. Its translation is CASSASGAYEQYF.